This TCR beta chain was recorded in a study of post-analysis software for immune sequencing data. TCR beta libraries were prepared from cDNA with unique molecular identifiers. MiXCR, run by TCRdb on the PCR reads, gives a single entry per CDR3 protein. This sample has about 760,000 distinct CDR3 sequences, with 30% found just once. Broader study findings: About 5 TRBV segments (TRBV5-6, TRBV5-1 and TRBV20-1 among them) occurred more frequently in patients than in controls.

The CDR3 contains 16 residues. Germline V gives CDR1 SGHNT, CDR2 YYREEE (reference sequence). The V and J ends lost 1 base and 2 bases, in that order; junction bases with no gene match: 8. To note about this clonotype: The antigen remains undetermined.

Material for sequencing was blood. The chain couples TRBV5-4 to TRBJ1-2; 7 bases line up with TRBD1. The sequence derives from a girl aged 10 to 17 with multiple sclerosis. CDR3 sequence reads: CASSLSVGRGNYGYTF. The CDR3 coding sequence is TGTGCCAGCAGCTTGTCAGTCGGCAGGGGGAACTATGGCTACACCTTC.